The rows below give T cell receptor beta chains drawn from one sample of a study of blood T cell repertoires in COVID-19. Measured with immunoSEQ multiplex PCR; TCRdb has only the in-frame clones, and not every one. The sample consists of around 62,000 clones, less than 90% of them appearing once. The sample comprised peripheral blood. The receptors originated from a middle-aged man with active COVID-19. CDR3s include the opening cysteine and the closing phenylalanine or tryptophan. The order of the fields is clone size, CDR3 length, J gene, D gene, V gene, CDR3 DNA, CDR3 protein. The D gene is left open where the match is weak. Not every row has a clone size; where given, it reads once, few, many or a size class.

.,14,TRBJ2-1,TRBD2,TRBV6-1,TGTGCCAGCAGTGAACTAGCGGTGTACAATGAGCAGTTCTTC,CASSELAVYNEQFF
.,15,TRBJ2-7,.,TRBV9,TGTGCCAGCAGCGATGGCGGGGTTCTCCCCTACGAGCAGTACTTC,CASSDGGVLPYEQYF
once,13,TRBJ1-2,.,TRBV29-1,TGCAGCGTTGAGCAGGGGCCTAACTATGGCTACACCTTC,CSVEQGPNYGYTF
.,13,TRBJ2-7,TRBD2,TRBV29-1,TGCAGCGTTAGGTCTAGCGGGAGCTACGAGCAGTACTTC,CSVRSSGSYEQYF
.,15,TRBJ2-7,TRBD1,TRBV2,TGTGCCAGCAGTGAAAGACAGGGGGACTCCTACGAGCAGTACTTC,CASSERQGDSYEQYF
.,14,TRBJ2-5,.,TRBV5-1,TGCGCCAGCAGCTTTAGTCAGGGGAAAGAGACCCAGTACTTC,CASSFSQGKETQYF
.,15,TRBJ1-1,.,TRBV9,TGTGCCAGCAGCACTGACCAGGGTAGGTGGACTGAAGCTTTCTTT,CASSTDQGRWTEAFF
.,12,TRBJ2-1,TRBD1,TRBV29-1,TGCAGCGTTAGACAGGGTTGGAATGAGCAGTTCTTC,CSVRQGWNEQFF
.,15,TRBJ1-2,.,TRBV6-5,TGTGCCAGCAGTTACACCGACGGAGCCAACTATGGCTACACCTTC,CASSYTDGANYGYTF
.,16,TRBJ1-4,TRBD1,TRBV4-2,TGTGCCAGCAGCGCCCAACCGGGACAGAGGAATGAAAAACTGTTTTTT,CASSAQPGQRNEKLFF
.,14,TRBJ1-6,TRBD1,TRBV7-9,TGTGCAAGCGGGCTCGGGACAGGGGGCTCACCCCTCCACTTT,CASGLGTGGSPLHF
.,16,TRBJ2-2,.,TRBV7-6,TGTGCCAGCAGCCTCCTGGGGGCGTCGAACACCGGGGAGCTGTTTTTT,CASSLLGASNTGELFF
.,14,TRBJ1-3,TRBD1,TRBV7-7,TGTGCTAGCAGCCCAGGGGGCAACGGAAACACCATATATTTT,CASSPGGNGNTIYF
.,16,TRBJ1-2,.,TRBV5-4,TGTGCCAGCAGCTCCGGCAGTTCGACTGGGAACTATGGCTACACCTTC,CASSSGSSTGNYGYTF
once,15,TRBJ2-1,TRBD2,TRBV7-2,TGTGCCAGCAGCCCAGGGTCTAGCGGAGACAATGAGCAGTTCTTC,CASSPGSSGDNEQFF
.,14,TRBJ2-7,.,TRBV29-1,TGCAGCGTTGGTCGGGGGGCAAGGTCCTACGAGCAGTACTTC,CSVGRGARSYEQYF
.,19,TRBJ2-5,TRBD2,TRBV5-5,TGTGCCAGCAGGATTTCCGGGACTAGCGGGAGTCCAGGACGGGAGACCCAGTACTTC,CASRISGTSGSPGRETQYF
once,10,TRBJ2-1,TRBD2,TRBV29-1,TGCAGCTCTAGCGGGAATGAGCAGTTCTTC,CSSSGNEQFF
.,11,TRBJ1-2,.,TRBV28,TGTGCCAGTCTAGACCGAGCTCGCTACACCTTC,CASLDRARYTF
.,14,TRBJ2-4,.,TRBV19,TGTGCCAGTAGAACTCCAGGTAGGCAAAACATTCAGTACTTC,CASRTPGRQNIQYF
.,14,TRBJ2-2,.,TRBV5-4,TGTGCCAGCAGCTTGGGAGTAAGCACCGGGGAGCTGTTTTTT,CASSLGVSTGELFF
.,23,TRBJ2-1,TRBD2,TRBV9,TGTGCCAGCAGCCCTACAGGCTCTTTGGGATTAGCCGGGGGGGGACAAAGTCAGCATGAGCAGTTCTTC,CASSPTGSLGLAGGGQSQHEQFF
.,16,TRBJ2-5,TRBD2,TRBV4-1,TGCGCCAGCAGCCAAGGGTGGGGACTAGCTCAAGAGACCCAGTACTTC,CASSQGWGLAQETQYF
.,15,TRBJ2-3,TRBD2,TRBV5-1,TGCGCCAGCAGCTTACTAGCGCCGAGCACAGATACGCAGTATTTT,CASSLLAPSTDTQYF
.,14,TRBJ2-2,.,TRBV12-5,TGTGCTAGTGGGGTGGGAGGGAACACCGGGGAGCTGTTTTTT,CASGVGGNTGELFF
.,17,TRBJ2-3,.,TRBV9,TGTGCCAGCAGCGCACCTTCCGGGACTCGGGGGACAGATACGCAGTATTTT,CASSAPSGTRGTDTQYF
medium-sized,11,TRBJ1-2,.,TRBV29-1,TGCAGCGTGAGATGGGGGGAGGGCTACACCTTC,CSVRWGEGYTF
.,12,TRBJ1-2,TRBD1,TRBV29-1,TGCAGCGTCGTCGACAGGGGGAAGGGCTACACCTTC,CSVVDRGKGYTF
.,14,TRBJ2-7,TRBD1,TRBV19,TGTGCCAGTAGTATACCGGGACAGGTGGTCGAGCAGTACTTC,CASSIPGQVVEQYF
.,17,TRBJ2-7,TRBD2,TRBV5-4,TGTGCCAGCAGGAACGGGGGACTAGCGGGAGGGCCCGACGAGCAGTACTTC,CASRNGGLAGGPDEQYF